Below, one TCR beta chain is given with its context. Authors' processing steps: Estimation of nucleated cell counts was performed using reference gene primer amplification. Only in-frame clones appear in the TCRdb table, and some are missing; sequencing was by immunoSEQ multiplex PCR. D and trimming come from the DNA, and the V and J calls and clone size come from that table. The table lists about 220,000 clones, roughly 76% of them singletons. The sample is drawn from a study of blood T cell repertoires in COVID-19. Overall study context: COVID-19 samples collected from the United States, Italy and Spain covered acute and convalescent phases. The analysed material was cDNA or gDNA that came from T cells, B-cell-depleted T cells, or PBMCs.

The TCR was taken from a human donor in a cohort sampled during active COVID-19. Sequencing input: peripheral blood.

The CDR3 here is CASSSSGRASGELFF. The CDR3 DNA sequence: TGTGCCAGCAGCTCGAGCGGGAGGGCCTCGGGGGAGCTGTTTTTT. This chain connects TRBV6-5 to TRBJ2-2; 10 bases are a match to TRBD2. With 6 bases clipped from V and 8 bases from J, the junction kept 9 bases outside the gene matches. Germline V gene data show CDR1 as MNHEY and CDR2 as SVGAGI. This CDR3 has 15 residues.